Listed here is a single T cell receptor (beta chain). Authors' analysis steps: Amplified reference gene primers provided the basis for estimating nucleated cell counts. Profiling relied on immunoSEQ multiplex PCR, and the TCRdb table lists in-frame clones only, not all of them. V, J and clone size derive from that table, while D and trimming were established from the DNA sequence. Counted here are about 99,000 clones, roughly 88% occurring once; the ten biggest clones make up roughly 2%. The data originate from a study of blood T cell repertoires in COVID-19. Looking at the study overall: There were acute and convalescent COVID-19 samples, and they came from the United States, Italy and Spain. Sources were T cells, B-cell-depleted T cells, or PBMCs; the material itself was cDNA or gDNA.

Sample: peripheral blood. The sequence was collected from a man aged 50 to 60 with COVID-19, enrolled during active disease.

The CDR3 sequence: CASSPLGNTEAFF. The CDR3 region has the DNA TGTGCCAGCTCACCCCTAGGGAACACTGAAGCTTTCTTT. J is TRBJ1-1 and V is TRBV18, with no clear D. V was pared by 3 bases and J by 1 base, with 6 bases between. The CDR3 extends over 13 amino acids. CDR1 is KGHSH and CDR2 is LQKENI in the germline V gene.